The entry that follows covers one T cell receptor beta chain sequence. As yet, its antigen is unknown. These data originate in a study of beta chain features in type 1 diabetes. The entirety of the isolated RNA underwent reverse transcription, so expressed TCRB transcripts were sequenced. Profiling relied on immunoSEQ multiplex PCR, and the TCRdb table lists in-frame clones only, not all of them. The sample records about 150,000 clones, less than 9.5% being singletons. Study-wide points: PCR might pick shorter templates more often, in the same way for patients and controls.

This clonotype originated in a man younger than 35 in good health. Specimen: central memory CD4+ T cells from blood.

CDR3: CASRSQSGRGEQYF. CDR3 sequence (DNA): TGTGCCAGCAGATCGCAAAGCGGGAGAGGCGAGCAGTACTTC. V and J are TRBV7-2 and TRBJ2-7, with 8 bases matching TRBD2. Trimming at V came to 6 bases and at J to 6 bases, leaving 10 bases not matched to a gene. CDR1 and CDR2 (germline): SGHTA, FQGNSA. The CDR3 is made up of 14 amino acids.